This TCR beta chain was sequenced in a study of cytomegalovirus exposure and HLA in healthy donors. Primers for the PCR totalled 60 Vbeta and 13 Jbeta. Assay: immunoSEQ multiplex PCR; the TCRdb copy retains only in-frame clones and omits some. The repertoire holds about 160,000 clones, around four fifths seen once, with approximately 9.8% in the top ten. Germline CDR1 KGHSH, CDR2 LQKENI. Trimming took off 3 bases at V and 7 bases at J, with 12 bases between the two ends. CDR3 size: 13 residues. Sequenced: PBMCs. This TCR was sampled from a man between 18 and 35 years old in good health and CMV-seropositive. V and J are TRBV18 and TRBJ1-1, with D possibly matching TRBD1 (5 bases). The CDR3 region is CASSPRDSFEAFF. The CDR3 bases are TGTGCCAGCTCACCCAGGGACTCCTTTGAAGCTTTCTTT.